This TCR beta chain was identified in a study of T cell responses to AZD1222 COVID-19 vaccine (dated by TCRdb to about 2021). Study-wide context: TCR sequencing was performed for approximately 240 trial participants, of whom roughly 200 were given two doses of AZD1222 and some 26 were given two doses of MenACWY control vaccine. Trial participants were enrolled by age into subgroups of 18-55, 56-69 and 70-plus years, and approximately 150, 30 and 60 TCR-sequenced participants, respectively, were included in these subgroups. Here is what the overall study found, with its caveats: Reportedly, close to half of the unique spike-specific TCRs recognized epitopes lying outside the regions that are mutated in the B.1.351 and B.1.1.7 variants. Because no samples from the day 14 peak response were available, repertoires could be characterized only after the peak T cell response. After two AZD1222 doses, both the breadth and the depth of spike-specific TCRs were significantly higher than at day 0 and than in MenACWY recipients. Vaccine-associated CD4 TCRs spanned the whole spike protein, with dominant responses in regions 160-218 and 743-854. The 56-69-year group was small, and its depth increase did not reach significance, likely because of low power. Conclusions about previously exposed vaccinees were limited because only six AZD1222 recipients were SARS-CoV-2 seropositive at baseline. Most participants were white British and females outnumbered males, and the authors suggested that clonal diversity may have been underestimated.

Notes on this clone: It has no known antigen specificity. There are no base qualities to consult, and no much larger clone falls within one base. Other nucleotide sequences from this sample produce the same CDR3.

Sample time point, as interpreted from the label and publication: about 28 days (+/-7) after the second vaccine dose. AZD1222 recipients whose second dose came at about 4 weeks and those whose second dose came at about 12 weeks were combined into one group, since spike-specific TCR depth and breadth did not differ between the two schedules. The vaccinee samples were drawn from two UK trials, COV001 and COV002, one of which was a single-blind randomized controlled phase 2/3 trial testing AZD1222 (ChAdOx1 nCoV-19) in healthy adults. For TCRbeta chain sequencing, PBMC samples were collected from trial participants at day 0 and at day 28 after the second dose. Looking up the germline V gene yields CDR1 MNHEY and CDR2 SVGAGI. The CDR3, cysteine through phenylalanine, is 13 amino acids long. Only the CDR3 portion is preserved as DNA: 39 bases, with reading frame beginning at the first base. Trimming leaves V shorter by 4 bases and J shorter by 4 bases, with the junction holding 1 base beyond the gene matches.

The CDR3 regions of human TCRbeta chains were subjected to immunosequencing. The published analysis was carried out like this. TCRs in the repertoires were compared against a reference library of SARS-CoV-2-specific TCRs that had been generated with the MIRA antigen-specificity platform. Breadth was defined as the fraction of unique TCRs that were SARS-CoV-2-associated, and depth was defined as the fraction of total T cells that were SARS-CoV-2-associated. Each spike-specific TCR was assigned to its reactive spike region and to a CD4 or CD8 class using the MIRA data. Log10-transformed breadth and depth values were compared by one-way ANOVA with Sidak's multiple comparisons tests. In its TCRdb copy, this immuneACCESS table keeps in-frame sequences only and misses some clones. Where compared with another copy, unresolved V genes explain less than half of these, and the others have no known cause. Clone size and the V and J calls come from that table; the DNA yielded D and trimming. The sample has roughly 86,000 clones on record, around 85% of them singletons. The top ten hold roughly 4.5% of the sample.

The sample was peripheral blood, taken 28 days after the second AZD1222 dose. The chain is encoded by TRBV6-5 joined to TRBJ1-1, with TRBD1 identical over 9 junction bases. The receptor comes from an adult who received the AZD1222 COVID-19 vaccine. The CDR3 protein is CASSLQGATEAFF. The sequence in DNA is TGTGCCAGCAGTTTACAGGGGGCCACTGAAGCTTTCTTT.